A selection of T cell receptor beta chains follows, all from one sample in a study of T cells after yellow fever vaccination. TCRdb re-called the 5' RACE reads through MiXCR, storing one row per CDR3 protein. Of roughly 45,000 distinct CDR3 sequences in the sample, 5% to 7% were seen once. The source material was PBMCs, either bulk or a sorted T-cell subset (CD4+, CD8+, memory, or dextramer-sorted; not recorded which), sampled 45 days after the yellow fever booster vaccination. These receptors were obtained from a man under 40 who received the YFV17D yellow fever vaccine. CDR3s include the opening cysteine and the closing phenylalanine or tryptophan. The D gene is left open where the match is weak. Some rows have no size entry. The others give once, few or many, or a class for an expanded clone.

d_call	cdr3_length	v_call	j_call	clone_size	cdr3_aa	cdr3_nt
-	12	TRBV2	TRBJ1-1	-	CASRAEETEAFF	TGTGCCAGCAGGGCCGAGGAGACTGAAGCTTTCTTT
-	13	TRBV10-3	TRBJ1-4	-	CAISGGTNEKLFF	TGTGCCATCAGTGGGGGAACTAATGAAAAACTGTTTTTT
-	16	TRBV7-9	TRBJ2-1	few	CASSPPRGNVYNEQFF	TGTGCCAGCAGCCCTCCAAGGGGGAATGTATACAATGAGCAGTTCTTC
TRBD1	17	TRBV29-1	TRBJ1-1	many	CSVITDRDRVSGTEAFF	TGCAGCGTTATTACAGACCGGGACAGGGTGTCCGGTACTGAAGCTTTCTTT
-	13	TRBV12-3/TRBV12-4	TRBJ2-1	many	CASLYSWYNEQFF	TGTGCCAGCCTTTATTCTTGGTACAATGAGCAGTTCTTC
-	11	TRBV20-1	TRBJ2-1	many	CSSGTLNEQFF	TGCAGTTCCGGGACCCTCAATGAGCAGTTCTTC
-	14	TRBV27	TRBJ2-1	few	CASSPDAWLGEQFF	TGTGCCAGCAGTCCCGACGCGTGGCTGGGTGAGCAGTTCTTC
-	11	TRBV19	TRBJ2-1	many	CASSKYGEQFF	TGTGCCAGTAGTAAGTACGGTGAGCAGTTCTTC
-	12	TRBV20-1	TRBJ1-1	few	CSASRRHTEAFF	TGCAGTGCTAGTAGGAGACACACTGAAGCTTTCTTT
-	14	TRBV27	TRBJ1-5	few	CASSLLPYDGPQHF	TGTGCCAGCAGTTTACTTCCGTACGATGGGCCCCAGCATTTT
-	14	TRBV20-1	TRBJ1-2	-	CSAGGGRTNYGYTF	TGCAGTGCTGGCGGGGGGCGGACTAACTATGGCTACACCTTC
TRBD2	15	TRBV20-1	TRBJ2-3	many	CSAPPRLAGEDTQYF	TGCAGTGCTCCTCCCCGACTAGCGGGAGAGGATACGCAGTATTTT
TRBD2	15	TRBV9	TRBJ2-3	few	CASSSGLAGVDTQYF	TGTGCCAGCAGCTCGGGACTAGCGGGAGTAGATACGCAGTATTTT
TRBD2	15	TRBV5-1	TRBJ2-7	few	CASSLGLLAGDEQYF	TGCGCCAGCAGCTTGGGGTTGCTAGCGGGAGACGAGCAGTACTTC
TRBD2	15	TRBV18	TRBJ2-1	many	CASSPRTTSGNEQFF	TGTGCCAGCTCACCTAGGACGACTAGCGGCAATGAGCAGTTCTTC
TRBD1	11	TRBV28	TRBJ1-2	-	CASVGQDGYTF	TGTGCCAGCGTGGGACAGGATGGCTACACCTTC
-	13	TRBV15	TRBJ2-3	-	CATSDVSWDTQYF	TGTGCCACCAGTGACGTATCGTGGGATACGCAGTATTTT
-	14	TRBV28	TRBJ2-5	many	CASSLVGRLETQYF	TGTGCCAGCAGTTTGGTGGGTAGGTTGGAGACCCAGTACTTC
TRBD2	13	TRBV7-9	TRBJ2-1	few	CASFSGRGGEQFF	TGTGCCAGCTTCAGCGGGAGGGGTGGTGAGCAGTTCTTC
TRBD2	15	TRBV6-2/TRBV6-3	TRBJ2-3	few	CASRGLAGNTDTQYF	TGTGCCAGCAGAGGACTAGCGGGGAACACAGATACGCAGTATTTT
TRBD1	15	TRBV20-1	TRBJ1-5	many	CSATGGQGDNQPQHF	TGCAGTGCTACCGGGGGTCAGGGGGACAATCAGCCCCAGCATTTT
-	14	TRBV24-1	TRBJ1-5	many	CATSVQGWDQPQHF	TGTGCCACCTCCGTCCAGGGATGGGATCAGCCCCAGCATTTT
-	11	TRBV7-9	TRBJ1-2	-	CASSFLGGYTF	TGTGCCAGCAGCTTTTTGGGTGGCTACACCTTC
TRBD1	15	TRBV5-6	TRBJ2-5	many	CASSPIAGTEETQYF	TGTGCCAGCAGCCCAATCGCTGGGACAGAAGAGACCCAGTACTTC
TRBD2	15	TRBV5-4	TRBJ2-5	-	CASSLVGGVWETQYF	TGTGCCAGCAGCTTAGTGGGAGGGGTGTGGGAGACCCAGTACTTC
-	14	TRBV27	TRBJ1-5	-	CATSLTGINQPQHF	TGTGCCACCTCCCTGACAGGAATCAATCAGCCCCAGCATTTT
TRBD1	14	TRBV20-1	TRBJ1-5	-	CSATLSGQGQPQHF	TGCAGTGCTACCCTCTCGGGACAGGGCCAGCCCCAGCATTTT
-	13	TRBV7-9	TRBJ2-6	-	CASSPSGANVLTF	TGTGCCAGCAGTCCCTCTGGGGCCAACGTCCTGACTTTC